Presented here are 29 T cell receptor beta chains from one specimen sequenced in a study of regulatory T cells in long-lasting Graves disease. The TCR beta library used iRepertoire HTBI primers with Arm-PCR amplification of CDR3. TCRdb reprocessed the multiplex PCR reads with MiXCR, giving one entry per CDR3 protein. In the table there are about 420,000 distinct CDR3 sequences, roughly 17% of which are singletons. Time point noted: newly diagnosed GD, antithyroid drugs for less than 3 months. PBMC RNA was the source of the TCR library. The data also belong to a second study, concerning T cells in Graves' hyperthyroidism and ophthalmopathy.

The sequencing used peripheral blood mononuclear cells (PBMCs), collected at new diagnosis, from a patient treated with antithyroid drugs. The source of these receptors is a woman under 30 with Graves disease.

The CDR3 nucleotides read TGTGCCTGGAGGAATGAAGAGACCCAGTACTTC. This gives the protein CAWRNEETQYF. V and J are TRBV30 and TRBJ2-5; D not certain. CDR1 and CDR2 (germline): GTSNPN, SVGIG (reference sequence). V was cut by 3 bases and J by 3 bases, with 5 bases left in between. This CDR3 contains 11 residues.

This clonotype was picked up many times. V is TRBV6-1 and J is TRBJ2-7; 9 bases fit TRBD2. The CDR3 has 16 amino acids. Per germline, CDR1 MNHNS and CDR2 SASEGT. V was pared by 4 bases and J by 3 bases, with 10 bases of the junction left unmatched. The CDR3 DNA is TGTGCCAGCAGTGTGGCGGGAGGGTCGCACTACTACGAGCAGTACTTC. Amino acids: CASSVAGGSHYYEQYF.

This clonotype was counted ten times or more. V is TRBV5-1 and J is TRBJ2-7; TRBD2 agrees at 11 bases. CDR3 length: 18 amino acids. Per the germline V gene, CDR1 is SGHRS and CDR2 is YFSETQ. The trim removed 0 bases at V and 6 bases at J, leaving 14 bases unmatched. CDR3 in amino acids: CASSLELRSTSGSFEQYF. The CDR3 DNA follows: TGCGCCAGCAGCTTGGAATTGAGGTCCACTAGCGGGAGTTTCGAGCAGTACTTC.

This clonotype was seen repeatedly, ten times or more. The chain carries TRBV12-3 or TRBV12-4 and TRBJ2-7; D is undetermined. The CDR3 extends over 11 amino acids. V was cut by 8 bases and J by 2 bases, with 7 bases left in between. The CDR3: CASSSAYEQYF. CDR3 DNA sequence: TGTGCCAGCTCATCAGCCTACGAGCAGTACTTC.

The table lists this clonotype with a few counts. The chain joins TRBV10-3 to TRBJ2-1; 9 bases agree with TRBD1. The V gene's germline CDR1 is ENHRY and CDR2 SYGVKD. V lost 10 bases and J lost 8; bases outside the gene matches: 3. The CDR3 runs 11 residues. This chain's CDR3 is CATTGGDEQFF. The CDR3 DNA follows: TGTGCCACCACAGGGGGCGATGAGCAGTTCTTC.

This clonotype was counted at least ten times. The rearrangement links TRBV12-3 or TRBV12-4 to TRBJ1-5; 7 nucleotides align to TRBD1. This CDR3 contains 14 residues. The V and J ends lost 0 bases and 4 bases, in that order; junction bases with no gene match: 0. CDR3 sequence: CASSLADRNQPQHF. CDR3 bases: TGTGCCAGCAGTTTAGCGGACAGGAATCAGCCCCAGCATTTT.

This clonotype occurred a few times. CDR3 in amino acids: CASGTGTEVINYGYTF. CDR3 bases: TGTGCCAGCGGTACCGGGACAGAAGTAATTAACTATGGCTACACCTTC. The rearrangement joins TRBV9 to TRBJ1-2, with 7 nucleotides matching TRBD1. Germline V gene sequence: CDR1 SGDLS, CDR2 YYNGEE. After removal of 7 bases from V and 1 base from J, the junction contained 13 bases not matched to a gene. The CDR3 contains 16 residues.

This clonotype was observed many times. This sequence joins TRBV5-1 and TRBJ1-2; 9 bases fit TRBD1. The CDR3 totals 18 residues. Germline V lookup: CDR1 SGHRS, CDR2 YFSETQ. Trimming took 4 bases from V and 1 from J; bases not matched to a gene: 14. The CDR3 DNA reads TGCGCCAGCAGCATGAGACCGGGACAGGGCGTTATTAACTATGGCTACACCTTC. The encoded protein is CASSMRPGQGVINYGYTF.

This clonotype showed up many times. This chain joins TRBV7-2 and TRBJ2-7, with D tentatively TRBD2 (6 bases). CDR3 length: 13 amino acids. Germline V gives CDR1 SGHTA, CDR2 FQGNSA. V gave up 1 base and J gave up 6 bases, with 10 bases separating them. The DNA of the CDR3 is TGTGCCAGCAGCTTAGGGGGAGGTCTCGAGCAGTACTTC. It encodes CASSLGGGLEQYF.

To note about this clonotype: One end of the junction does not line up with germline, which may come from a read error. The gene calls are TRBV3-1 and TRBJ1-5, with D hard to call. Germline CDR1 and CDR2: LGHDT and YNNKEL (reference sequence). There are 13 residues in the CDR3. CDR3 sequence (DNA): TGTGCCGGCAGCCGGGCTAGAAATCAGCCCCAGCATTTT. Translation gives CAGSRARNQPQHF.

In this sample, this clonotype turned up many times. This rearrangement joins TRBV12-3 or TRBV12-4 to TRBJ2-5, with D possibly TRBD2 on 6 matching bases. V shed 8 bases and J shed 5 bases, with 18 bases lying between them. The CDR3 contains 14 residues. Here the CDR3 reads CASSQRRRDETQYF. The DNA for the CDR3 is TGTGCCAGCTCCCAGAGGCGGCGGGACGAGACCCAGTACTTC.

This clonotype was counted ten times or more. The J gene is TRBJ2-1, the V gene TRBV29-1; 11 nucleotides match TRBD1. The CDR3 is 17 residues long. Germline CDR1 and CDR2: SQVTM and ANQGSEA. Trimming at V came to 2 bases and at J to 6 bases, leaving 12 bases not matched to a gene. In DNA form, the CDR3 reads TGCAGCGTTGAAACCGGGAGGTGGGGACAGGGGGGCAATGAGCAGTTCTTC. This encodes CSVETGRWGQGGNEQFF.

This clonotype was detected only a few times. This chain uses TRBV5-5 with TRBJ2-2; D is tentatively TRBD1 or TRBD2 (5 bases each). There are 11 residues in the CDR3. V lost 2 bases to trimming and J lost 17 bases, with 13 bases between them. The V gene's germline CDR1 is SGHKS and CDR2 YYEKEE (reference sequence). CDR3 sequence (DNA): TGTGCCAGCAGCTTCGGGACGGGCTGTTTTTTT. Amino acid sequence: CASSFGTGCFF.

This clonotype was recorded many times. The chain has TRBV28 and TRBJ2-7; perhaps TRBD1 as D (5 bases). Germline V gene data show CDR1 as MDHEN and CDR2 as SYDVKM. The CDR3 is 11 residues long. V lost 8 bases to trimming and J lost 7 bases, with 12 bases between them. This chain's CDR3 is CASGIYREQYF. The CDR3 DNA follows: TGTGCCAGCGGTATCTACAGGGAGCAGTACTTC.

The chain is built from TRBV5-1 and TRBJ2-5; 13 positions match TRBD2. This CDR3 region has 17 residues. V lost 0 bases and J lost 6; bases outside the gene matches: 8. Germline CDR1 reads SGHRS; CDR2 reads YFSETQ. The CDR3 is CASSLARLAGGGKTQYF. In DNA, the CDR3 is TGCGCCAGCAGCTTGGCCCGACTAGCGGGAGGCGGGAAGACCCAGTACTTC. The entire variable domain, with the rest obtained from reference TRBV5-1 and TRBJ2-5, is as follows: KAGVTQTPRYLIKTRGQQVTLSCSPISGHRSVSWYQQTPGQGLQFLFEYFSETQRNKGNFPGRFSGRQFSNSRSEMNVSTLELGDSALYLCASSLARLAGGGKTQYFGPGTRLLVL.

This clonotype showed up just a few times. This chain connects TRBV5-1 to TRBJ2-3; the D is unclear. The germline CDR1 and CDR2 sequences are SGHRS and YFSETQ. The CDR3 sequence is 14 residues long. V was clipped by 4 bases and J by 3 bases, with 12 bases between them. The CDR3 DNA sequence: TGCGCCAGCAGCCCCTCGCAGATTACAGATACGCAGTATTTT. Its translation: CASSPSQITDTQYF.

The rearrangement uses TRBV2 and TRBJ2-1; no definite D call. V lost 6 bases to trimming and J lost 8 bases, with 38 bases between them. CDR1 and CDR2 from the germline V gene are SNHLY and FYNNEI. This CDR3 contains 21 residues. CDR3 region: CASRLSPGSYSGALPLDEQFF. The CDR3 DNA follows: TGTGCCAGCAGATTAAGTCCCGGATCCTATTCTGGAGCGCTTCCTTTAGATGAGCAGTTCTTC.

The sample holds a few counts of this clonotype. The rearrangement links TRBV7-2 to TRBJ1-3; a possible D gene is TRBD1 (6 bases). In germline, CDR1 is SGHTA, CDR2 FQGNSA. V gave up 5 bases and J gave up 4 bases, with 15 bases separating them. The CDR3 contains 15 residues. CDR3 protein: CASSEGQSPGNTIYF. CDR3 DNA: TGTGCCAGCAGCGAAGGACAGTCACCCGGAAACACCATATATTTT.

This clonotype was picked up many times. The J gene is TRBJ2-7, the V gene TRBV20-1, with 11 bases identical to TRBD2. The ends lost 0 bases at V and 2 bases at J; junction bases unmatched: 6. The CDR3 is 16 amino acids. Germline V CDR1 and CDR2: DFQATT, SNEGSKA (reference sequence). The CDR3 loop is CSARDPFSGRAYEQYF. As DNA, the CDR3 is TGCAGTGCTAGAGATCCCTTTAGCGGGAGGGCCTACGAGCAGTACTTC.

This clonotype was counted many times. V gene TRBV12-3 or TRBV12-4 combines with J gene TRBJ2-7, with D tentatively TRBD1 (5 bases). V was clipped by 7 bases and J by 6 bases, with 19 bases between them. This CDR3 comprises 14 residues. CDR3 sequence: CASNPWGQRSEQYF. In DNA, the CDR3 is TGTGCCAGCAACCCATGGGGCCAGAGGAGCGAGCAGTACTTC.

The chain joins TRBV20-1 to TRBJ2-7; no reliable D call. V was cut by 5 bases and J by 0 bases, with 11 bases left in between. CDR3 length equals 13 residues. Germline V gene sequence: CDR1 DFQATT, CDR2 SNEGSKA (reference sequence). The CDR3 region has the DNA TGCAGTGCTGCAGGCCAGAGCTCCTACGAGCAGTACTTC. It yields the protein CSAAGQSSYEQYF.

This clonotype occurred many times. This chain links TRBV12-3 or TRBV12-4 with TRBJ2-7; D remains ambiguous. CDR3 length equals 11 residues. V shed 2 bases and J shed 3 bases, with 2 bases lying between them. CDR3 region: CASSLLYEQYF. The DNA of the CDR3 is TGTGCCAGCAGTTTACTCTACGAGCAGTACTTC.

V and J are TRBV27 and TRBJ2-3; 9 nucleotides agree with TRBD1. The germline V gene encodes CDR1 MNHEY and CDR2 SMNVEV (reference sequence). CDR3 length: 15 residues. The J segment lost 2 bases and the V segment lost 6 bases, leaving 6 bases of the junction unmatched. The CDR3 region has the DNA TGTGCCAGCAGACGGACAGGGGTGTTCACAGATACGCAGTATTTT. Translated: CASRRTGVFTDTQYF.

Only a few counts were recorded for this clonotype. The junction and the germline gene differ at one end; a read error may be behind it. The DNA for the CDR3 is TGTGCCAGCTCACCTCAGCTTAGCGGGAGTCGATCCTACAAGCAGTACTTC. Its protein product is CASSPQLSGSRSYKQYF. The chain has TRBV18 and TRBJ2-7; 9 nucleotides match TRBD2. Per germline, CDR1 KGHSH and CDR2 LQKENI. This CDR3 is 17 amino acids long.

In its sample, this clonotype was seen many times. The V call is TRBV4-1, the J call TRBJ2-5, with no clear D. Germline lookup yields CDR1 MGHRA and CDR2 YSYEKL. V was clipped by 0 bases and J by 1 base, with 12 bases between them. This CDR3 region has 16 residues. The CDR3, as DNA: TGCGCCAGCAGCCAAGATCTCGGCTTGTCCCAAGAGACCCAGTACTTC. Its translation is CASSQDLGLSQETQYF.

V and J are TRBV5-1 and TRBJ1-2; no reliable D call. Germline values: CDR1 SGHRS, CDR2 YFSETQ. This CDR3 is built from 14 residues. V lost 0 bases, J lost 8 bases, and 14 bases lay in between. CDR3 DNA: TGCGCCAGCAGCTTGGCCTTGGGGAATGGAGGCTACACCTTC. It encodes CASSLALGNGGYTF.

The V gene is TRBV27, the J gene TRBJ2-7; 7 nucleotides match TRBD2. This CDR3 region has 18 residues. Unmatched junction bases numbered 16, after V lost 5 bases and J lost 0 bases. Per germline, CDR1 MNHEY and CDR2 SMNVEV (reference sequence). The CDR3: CASSPQRLLAELSYEQYF. The CDR3 bases are TGTGCCAGCAGTCCCCAGAGGTTGCTAGCGGAACTCTCCTACGAGCAGTACTTC.

This clonotype was observed many times. V usage is TRBV6-1 and J usage is TRBJ1-1, with D hard to call. V gave up 1 base and J gave up 1 base, with 4 bases separating them. This CDR3 has 13 residues. CDR1 is MNHNS and CDR2 is SASEGT in the germline V gene. The chain's CDR3 is CASSEEENTEAFF. CDR3 nucleotides: TGTGCCAGCAGTGAAGAGGAGAACACTGAAGCTTTCTTT.

The chain links TRBV7-2 to TRBJ1-4, with 8 bases that match TRBD1. This CDR3 comprises 13 residues. CDR1 SGHTA and CDR2 FQGNSA come from the germline V gene. V dropped 4 bases and J dropped 14; count of bases not matched to a gene: 9. Here the CDR3 reads CASSSGPGTGLFF. CDR3 coding DNA: TGTGCCAGCAGCTCAGGACCCGGGACAGGTCTGTTTTTT. Using reference TRBV7-2 and TRBJ1-4 for the parts outside the CDR3, the full variable domain is GAGVSQSPSNKVTEKGKDVELRCDPISGHTALYWYRQSLGQGLEFLIYFQGNSAPDKSGLPSDRFSAERTGGSVSTLTIQRTQQEDSAVYLCASSSGPGTGLFFGSGTQLSVL.